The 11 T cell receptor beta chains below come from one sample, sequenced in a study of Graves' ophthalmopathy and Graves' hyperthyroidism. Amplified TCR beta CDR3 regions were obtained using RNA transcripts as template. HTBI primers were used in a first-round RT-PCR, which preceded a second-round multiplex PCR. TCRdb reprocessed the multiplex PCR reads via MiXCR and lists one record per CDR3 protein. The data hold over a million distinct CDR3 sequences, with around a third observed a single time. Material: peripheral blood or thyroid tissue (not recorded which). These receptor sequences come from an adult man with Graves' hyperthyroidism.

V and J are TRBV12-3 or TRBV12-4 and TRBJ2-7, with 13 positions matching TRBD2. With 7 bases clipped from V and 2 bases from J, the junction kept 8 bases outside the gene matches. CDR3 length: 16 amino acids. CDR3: CASTATTSGRPYEQYF. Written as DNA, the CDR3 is TGTGCCAGCACCGCTACGACTAGCGGGAGGCCCTACGAGCAGTACTTC.

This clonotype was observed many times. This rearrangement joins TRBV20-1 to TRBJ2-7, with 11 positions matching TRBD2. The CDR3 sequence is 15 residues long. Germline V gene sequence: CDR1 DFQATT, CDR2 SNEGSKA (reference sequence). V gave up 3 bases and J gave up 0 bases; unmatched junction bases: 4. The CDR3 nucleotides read TGCAGTGCTAGCCAGCTAGCGGGAGGCTCCTACGAGCAGTACTTC. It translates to CSASQLAGGSYEQYF.

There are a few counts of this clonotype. This chain's CDR3 is CASSWGQGWAEAFF. The DNA of the CDR3 is TGTGCCAGCAGTTGGGGACAGGGATGGGCTGAAGCTTTCTTT. The rearrangement joins TRBV6-5 to TRBJ1-1, with 9 bases fitting TRBD1. This CDR3 region has 14 residues. Germline V gene data show CDR1 as MNHEY and CDR2 as SVGAGI. The ends lost 4 bases at V and 6 bases at J; junction bases unmatched: 6.

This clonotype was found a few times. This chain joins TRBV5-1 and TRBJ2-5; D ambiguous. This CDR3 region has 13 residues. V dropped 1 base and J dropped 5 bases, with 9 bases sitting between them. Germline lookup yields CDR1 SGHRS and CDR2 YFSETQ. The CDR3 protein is CASSLLTGETQYF. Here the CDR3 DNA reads TGCGCCAGCAGCTTGCTTACCGGGGAGACCCAGTACTTC.

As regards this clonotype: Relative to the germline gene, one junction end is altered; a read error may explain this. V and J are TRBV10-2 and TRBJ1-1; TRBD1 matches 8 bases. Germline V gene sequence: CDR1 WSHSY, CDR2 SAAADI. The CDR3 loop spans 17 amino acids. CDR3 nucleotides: TGTGCCAGCAGTCCTTCCCTAGGACAGGGTGGAGAAGGTGAAGCTTCCTTT. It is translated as CASSPSLGQGGEGEASF.

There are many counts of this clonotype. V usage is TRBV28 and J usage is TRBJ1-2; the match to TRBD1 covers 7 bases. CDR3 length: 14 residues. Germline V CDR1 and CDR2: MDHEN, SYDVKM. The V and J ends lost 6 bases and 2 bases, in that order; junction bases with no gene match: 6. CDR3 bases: TGTGCCAGCAGCCAGCCGGACAGGAACTATGGCTACACCTTC. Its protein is CASSQPDRNYGYTF.

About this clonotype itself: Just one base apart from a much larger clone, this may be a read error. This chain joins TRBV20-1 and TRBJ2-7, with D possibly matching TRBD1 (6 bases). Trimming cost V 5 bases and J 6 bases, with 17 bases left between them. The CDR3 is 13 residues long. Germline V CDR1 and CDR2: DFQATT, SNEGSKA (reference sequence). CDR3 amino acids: CSAGYRAVSEQYF. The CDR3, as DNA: TGCAGTGCTGGCTACAGGGCAGTTAGCGAGCAGTACTTC.

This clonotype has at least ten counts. CDR3 amino acids: CASSLGLAIGELFF. CDR3 sequence (DNA): TGTGCCAGCAGCCTTGGACTAGCGATAGGGGAGCTGTTTTTT. The chain is built from TRBV9 and TRBJ2-2; 9 positions agree with TRBD2. The J segment lost 8 bases and the V segment lost 4 bases, leaving 6 bases of the junction unmatched. Looked up from germline, CDR1 is SGDLS and CDR2 is YYNGEE. The CDR3 loop spans 14 amino acids.

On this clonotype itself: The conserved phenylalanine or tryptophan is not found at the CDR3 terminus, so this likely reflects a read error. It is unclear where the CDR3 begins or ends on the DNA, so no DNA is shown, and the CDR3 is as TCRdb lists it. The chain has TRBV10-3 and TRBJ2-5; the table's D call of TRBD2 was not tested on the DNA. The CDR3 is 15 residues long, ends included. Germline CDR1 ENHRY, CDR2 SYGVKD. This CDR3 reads CAISSPGLYGYTFGS.

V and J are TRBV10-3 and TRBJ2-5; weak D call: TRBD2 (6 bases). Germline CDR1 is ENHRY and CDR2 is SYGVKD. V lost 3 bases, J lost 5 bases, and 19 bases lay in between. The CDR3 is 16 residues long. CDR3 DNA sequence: TGTGCCATCAGTGAAGTCGAACAGCGGGTGGGTGAGACCCAGTACTTC. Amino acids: CAISEVEQRVGETQYF.

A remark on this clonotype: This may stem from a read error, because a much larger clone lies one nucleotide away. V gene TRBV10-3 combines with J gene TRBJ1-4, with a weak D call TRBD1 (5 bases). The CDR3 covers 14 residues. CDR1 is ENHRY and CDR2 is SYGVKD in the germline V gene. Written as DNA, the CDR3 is TGTGCCATCAGGTCGGGGGGGGATAATGAAAAACTGCTTTTT. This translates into CAIRSGGDNEKLLF.